Reported below is one TCR beta chain. This clonotype occurred a few times. Its antigen is not yet known. Per-nucleotide qualities are absent, and no much larger clonotype sits a single base away. These data originate in a study of regulatory T cells in long-lasting Graves disease (dated by TCRdb to about 2021). As for the study more broadly: Persistent Graves' disease was defined as persistently positive TSH receptor autoantibodies together with antithyroid drug treatment for over 5 years. Patients with persistent Graves' disease were compared with patients with newly diagnosed Graves' disease using TCR sequencing and RNA sequencing of peripheral blood. The study was registered as a clinical trial and conducted in China. A total of around 35 samples underwent TCR sequencing, from about 13 patients with persistent Graves' disease and 20 or so patients with newly diagnosed Graves' disease. On average, persistent Graves' disease patients in the clinical cohort had been on antithyroid drugs for approximately ten years. Results the study describes overall, beyond this receptor: As a limitation, the authors acknowledged that the small sample size may reduce accuracy. Compared with newly diagnosed patients, persistent Graves' disease patients had lower TCR Shannon entropy and fewer highly expanded clones, which suggests clonal expansion. Persistent patients shared more public clonotypes among themselves (under 3,000) than newly diagnosed patients did (about 970). Persistent disease showed preferential use of TRBV28, TRBJ1-2 and TRBJ2-5, whereas newly diagnosed disease favored TRBV20-1 and TRBJ2-1. Only the TCR beta chain was sequenced and analyzed. Because the primary lesion, thyroid tissue, could not be accessed, the study looked at peripheral blood alone.

CDR1 and CDR2, looked up from the germline V gene, are MNHNS and SASEGT. Inclusive of the bounding cysteine and phenylalanine, the CDR3 is 12 residues long. Of all the DNA, just the CDR3 is kept, 36 bases in frame from base 1. A distance of 8 bases separates the germline ends of V and J, which lose 6 bases and 3 bases respectively. In light of the paper, this sample's time point label describes: persistent/refractory GD, antithyroid drugs over 5 years with positive TRAb. For both TCR sequencing and RNA sequencing, RNA was extracted from PBMCs using TRIzol. Graves' disease was diagnosed according to American Thyroid Association guidelines. Patients for the study were recruited at an endocrinology department in Xi'an, China. Each patient gave about 10 milliliters of peripheral blood, collected in an EDTA anticoagulant tube. Ficoll Paque Plus density gradient separation was used to isolate PBMCs, and no additional T cell sorting was done. An Agilent 2100 Bioanalyzer and agarose gel were used to assess RNA quality, and a NanoDrop 2000 was used to measure RNA concentration.

The protocol used for the library was multiplex PCR. TCRdb shows the sequencer as Illumina HiSeq 4000. TCR beta libraries were built with iRepertoire HTBI primers and Arm-PCR amplification of CDR3 regions. Before sequencing, the PCR products underwent gel purification. In the authors' own workflow: Gene usage analysis of CDR3 amino acid clonotypes relied on the roughly 67 TRBV and 14 TRBJ segments identified across samples. COPE and FqMerger were used to merge the filtered high-quality paired reads into contigs. BLAST was used to align contigs to IMGT TRBV, TRBD and TRBJ reference genes, with CDR3 defined following IMGT. Highly expanded clones were defined as clonotypes with a frequency above 0.1%. Shannon entropy served as the measure of repertoire diversity, while the Gini coefficient captured V-J evenness. Clonotypes shared by more than one individual were considered public. Using fastp trimming at Q25 and MiXCR clonotype assembly, TCRdb reanalyzed the public sequencing data and kept in-frame beta chains. Rows matching on CDR3 protein sequence are summarized as one entry with the most common DNA and genes. TCRdb's processing, not the authors' own work, is the source of the V and J calls. Across this sample there are over 250,000 distinct CDR3 sequences, with under 25% seen only once. Around three fifths of the sample goes to the ten largest clones.

The input for sequencing was peripheral blood mononuclear cells (PBMCs), taken when the disease was refractory, from a patient treated with antithyroid drugs. The sequence links TRBV6-1 to TRBJ1-1, with the D gene not confidently named. The receptor comes from a female donor with Graves disease. The DNA is TGTGCCAGCAGGTTCGGTTACACTGAAGCTTTCTTT. This is translated as CASRFGYTEAFF.